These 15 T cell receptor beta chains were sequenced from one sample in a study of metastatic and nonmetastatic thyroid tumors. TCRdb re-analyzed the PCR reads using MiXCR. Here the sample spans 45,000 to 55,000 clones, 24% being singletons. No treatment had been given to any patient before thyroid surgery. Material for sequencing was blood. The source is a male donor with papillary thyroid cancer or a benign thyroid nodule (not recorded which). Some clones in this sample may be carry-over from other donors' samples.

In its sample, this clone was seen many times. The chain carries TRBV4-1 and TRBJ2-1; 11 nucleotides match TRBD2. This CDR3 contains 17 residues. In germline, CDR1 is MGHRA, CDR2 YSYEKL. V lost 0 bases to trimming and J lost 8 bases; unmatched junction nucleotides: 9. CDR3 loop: CASSQDGGLAGGYEQFF. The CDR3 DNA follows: TGCGCCAGCAGCCAAGATGGGGGGCTAGCGGGAGGCTATGAGCAGTTCTTC.

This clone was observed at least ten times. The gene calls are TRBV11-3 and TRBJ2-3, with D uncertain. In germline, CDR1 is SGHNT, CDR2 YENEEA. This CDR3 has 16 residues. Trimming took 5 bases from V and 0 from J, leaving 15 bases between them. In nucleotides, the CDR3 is TGTGCCAGCAGCACCCCGTCAGCAGGAAGCACAGATACGCAGTATTTT. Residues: CASSTPSAGSTDTQYF.

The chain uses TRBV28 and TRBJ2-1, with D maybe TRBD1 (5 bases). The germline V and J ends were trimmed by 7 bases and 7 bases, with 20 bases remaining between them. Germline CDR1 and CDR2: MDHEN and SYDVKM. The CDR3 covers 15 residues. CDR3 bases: TGTGCCAGCACCTTCGGCCAGGGTGAAAGTAATGAGCAGTTCTTC. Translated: CASTFGQGESNEQFF.

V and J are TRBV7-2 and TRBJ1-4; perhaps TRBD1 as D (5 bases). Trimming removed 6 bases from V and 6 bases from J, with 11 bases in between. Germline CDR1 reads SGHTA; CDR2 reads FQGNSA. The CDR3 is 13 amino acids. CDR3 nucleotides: TGTGCCAGCAGATCCTTACAGGATGAAAAACTGTTTTTT. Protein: CASRSLQDEKLFF.

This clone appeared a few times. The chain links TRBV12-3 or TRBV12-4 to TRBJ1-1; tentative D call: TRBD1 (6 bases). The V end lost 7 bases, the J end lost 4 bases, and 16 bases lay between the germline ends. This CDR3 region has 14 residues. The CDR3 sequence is CASTFGGLGTEAFF. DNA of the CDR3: TGTGCCAGCACCTTCGGGGGGCTGGGCACTGAAGCTTTCTTT.

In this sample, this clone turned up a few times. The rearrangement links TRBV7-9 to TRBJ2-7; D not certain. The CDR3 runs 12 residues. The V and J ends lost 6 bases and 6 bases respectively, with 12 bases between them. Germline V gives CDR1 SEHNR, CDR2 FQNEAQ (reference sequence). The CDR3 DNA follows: TGTGCCAGCAGGTCTGAGAGGTGCGAGCAGTACTTC. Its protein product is CASRSERCEQYF.

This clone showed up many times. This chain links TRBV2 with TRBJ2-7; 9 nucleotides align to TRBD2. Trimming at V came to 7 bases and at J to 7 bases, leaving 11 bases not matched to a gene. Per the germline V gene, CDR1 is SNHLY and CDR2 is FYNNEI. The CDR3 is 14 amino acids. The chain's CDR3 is CASTLLAGAGEQYF. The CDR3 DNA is TGTGCCAGCACCCTCTTAGCGGGAGCGGGAGAGCAGTACTTC. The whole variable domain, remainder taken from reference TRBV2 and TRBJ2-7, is EPEVTQTPSHQVTQMGQEVILRCVPISNHLYFYWYRQILGQKVEFLVSFYNNEISEKSEIFDDQFSVERPDGSNFTLKIRSTKLEDSAMYFCASTLLAGAGEQYFGPGTRLTVT.

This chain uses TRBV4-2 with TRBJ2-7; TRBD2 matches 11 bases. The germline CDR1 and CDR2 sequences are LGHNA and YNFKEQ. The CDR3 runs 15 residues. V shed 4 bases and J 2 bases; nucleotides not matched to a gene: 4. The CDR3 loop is CASSPTLAGAYEQYF. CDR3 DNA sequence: TGTGCCAGCAGCCCGACACTAGCGGGAGCCTACGAGCAGTACTTC.

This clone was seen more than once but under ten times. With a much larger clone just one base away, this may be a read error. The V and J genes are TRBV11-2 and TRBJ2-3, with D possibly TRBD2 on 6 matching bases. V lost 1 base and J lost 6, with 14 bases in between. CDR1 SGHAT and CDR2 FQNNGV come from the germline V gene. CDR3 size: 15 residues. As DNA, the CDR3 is TGTGCCAGCAGCTTAGGCGGGATTGCATCTGATACGCAGTATTTT. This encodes CASSLGGIASDTQYF.

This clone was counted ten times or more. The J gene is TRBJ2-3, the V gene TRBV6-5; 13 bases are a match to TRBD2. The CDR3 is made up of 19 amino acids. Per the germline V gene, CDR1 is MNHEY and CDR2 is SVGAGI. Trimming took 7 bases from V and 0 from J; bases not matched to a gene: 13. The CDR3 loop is CASNDGGLAGARSTDTQYF. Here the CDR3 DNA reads TGTGCCAGCAACGACGGAGGACTAGCGGGAGCGAGGAGCACAGATACGCAGTATTTT.

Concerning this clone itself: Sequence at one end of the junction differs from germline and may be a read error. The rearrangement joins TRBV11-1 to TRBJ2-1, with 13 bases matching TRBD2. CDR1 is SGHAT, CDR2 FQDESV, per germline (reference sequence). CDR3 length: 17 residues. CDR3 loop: CAISLSTLAGGYNEQFF. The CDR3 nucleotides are TGTGCCATCAGCTTATCGACACTAGCGGGAGGGTACAATGAGCAGTTCTTC. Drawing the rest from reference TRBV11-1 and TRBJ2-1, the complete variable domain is EAEVAQSPRYKITEKSQAVAFWCDPISGHATLYWYRQILGQGPELLVQFQDESVVDDSQLPKDRFSAERLKGVDSTLKIQPAELGDSAMYLCAISLSTLAGGYNEQFFGPGTRLTVL.

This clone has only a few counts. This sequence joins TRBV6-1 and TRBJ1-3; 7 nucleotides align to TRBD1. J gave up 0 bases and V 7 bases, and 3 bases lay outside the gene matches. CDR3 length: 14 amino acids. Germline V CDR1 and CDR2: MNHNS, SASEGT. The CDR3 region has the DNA TGTGCCAGCAAGGACAGGCTCTCTGGAAACACCATATATTTT. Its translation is CASKDRLSGNTIYF.

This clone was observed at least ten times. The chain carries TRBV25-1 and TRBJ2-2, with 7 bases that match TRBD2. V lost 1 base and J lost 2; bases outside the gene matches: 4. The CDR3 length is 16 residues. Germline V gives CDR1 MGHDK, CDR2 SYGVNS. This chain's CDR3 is CASSEWGGGNTGELFF. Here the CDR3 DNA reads TGTGCCAGCAGTGAATGGGGGGGAGGTAACACCGGGGAGCTGTTTTTT.

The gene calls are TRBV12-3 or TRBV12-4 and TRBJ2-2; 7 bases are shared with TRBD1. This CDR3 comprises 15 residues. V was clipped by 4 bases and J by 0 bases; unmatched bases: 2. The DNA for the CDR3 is TGTGCCAGCAGTTGGGACAGCACGAACACCGGGGAGCTGTTTTTT. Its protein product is CASSWDSTNTGELFF.

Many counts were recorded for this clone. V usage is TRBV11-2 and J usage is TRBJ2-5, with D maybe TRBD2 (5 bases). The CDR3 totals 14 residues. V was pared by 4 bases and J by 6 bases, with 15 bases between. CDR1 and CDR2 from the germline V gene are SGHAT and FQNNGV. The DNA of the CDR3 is TGTGCCAGCAGCTACCAGGAGGCTAGCCAGACCCAGTACTTC. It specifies CASSYQEASQTQYF.